This TCR beta chain was observed in a study of shared clonotypes between healthy human individuals. CDR1 is SGHAT, CDR2 FQNNGV, per germline. This CDR3 has 13 amino acids. Trimming shortened V by 3 bases and J by 4 bases, and 10 bases separated the two germline ends. Naive CD8 cells lacked CD45RO and underwent positive selection for CCR7, leaving out terminally differentiated effector memory CD45RA+ cells. Study-level points and caveats: Non-shared clonotypes had lower generation probabilities than those shared by all four donors.

TCRdb keeps only in-frame clones here, not all; method: immunoSEQ multiplex PCR. Of about 1,900,000 clones listed, around 96% are singletons. The sample holds one count of this clone. What it binds is not known. The clonotype originates from a man younger than 30 in good health. The V and J genes are TRBV11-2 and TRBJ2-7; D is possibly TRBD2 (5 bases). Sequencing was done on a sample of naive CD8+ T cells sorted from blood. DNA of the CDR3: TGTGCCAGCAGCTTCGGACTCAAGTACGAGCAGTACTTC. Its translation is CASSFGLKYEQYF.